These 10 T cell receptor beta chains share one sample of origin, sequenced in a study of Graves' ophthalmopathy and Graves' hyperthyroidism (dated by TCRdb to 2016 to 2018). The sequencer listed for this sample is Illumina HiSeq 2000. TCR beta CDR3 regions were amplified from RNA transcripts for repertoire sequencing. HTBI primers and the Qiagen OneStep RT-PCR kit were used in a first-round RT-PCR, which was followed by a second-round multiplex PCR, size selection and purification. TCRdb's own reprocessing of the public reads used fastp at Q25 and MiXCR and kept productive beta chains. CDR3 protein duplicates are merged, each entry listing the most common genes and DNA. The sample has 580,000 or so distinct CDR3 sequences on record, roughly 39% of them singletons. Less than 4.5% of the sample belongs to the ten largest clones. The specimen was peripheral blood or thyroid tissue (not recorded which). The receptor set was obtained from an adult man with Graves' hyperthyroidism.

Regarding this clonotype: One end of the junction is discordant with germline, which a read error may explain. V and J are TRBV29-1 and TRBJ1-5, with D tentatively TRBD1 (5 bases). The CDR3 spans 15 residues. The germline gives CDR1 SQVTM, CDR2 ANQGSEA. The CDR3 sequence: CSVVAGTSANEPQHF. In nucleotides, the CDR3 is TGCAGCGTTGTAGCCGGGACTAGCGCCAATGAGCCCCAGCATTTT. The entire variable domain, with the rest obtained from reference TRBV29-1 and TRBJ1-5, is as follows: SAVISQKPSRDICQRGTSLTIQCQVDSQVTMMFWYRQQPGQSLTLIATANQGSEATYESGFVIDKFPISRPNLTFSTLTVSNMSPEDSSIYLCSVVAGTSANEPQHFGDGTRLSIL.

At least ten counts were recorded for this clonotype. The J gene is TRBJ1-5, the V gene TRBV20-1; D remains ambiguous. V lost 3 bases and J lost 7, with 13 bases in between. The CDR3 sequence is 13 residues long. Germline V gives CDR1 DFQATT, CDR2 SNEGSKA (reference sequence). The CDR3 DNA is TGCAGTGCTAGGGTCTATGAGGACCAGCCCCAGCATTTT. Protein sequence: CSARVYEDQPQHF.

The chain combines TRBV6-1 with TRBJ2-7, with D tentatively TRBD1 (5 bases). CDR1 is MNHNS, CDR2 SASEGT, per germline. This CDR3 is built from 15 residues. V was trimmed by 4 bases and J by 2 bases, leaving 15 bases between them. CDR3: CASSGPKTAPYEQYF. The CDR3 DNA reads as TGTGCCAGCAGTGGACCAAAGACAGCTCCCTACGAGCAGTACTTC.

The chain recombines TRBV7-8 with TRBJ1-5; 10 bases match TRBD1. V trimming: 2 bases; J trimming: 6 bases; junction bases outside the gene matches: 4. The CDR3 extends over 15 amino acids. Germline CDR1 and CDR2: SGHVS and FQNEAQ. CDR3 sequence (DNA): TGTGCCAGCAGCTTATTGACAGGGGGCGGTCAGCCCCAGCATTTT. It codes for CASSLLTGGGQPQHF.

The sample holds a few counts of this clonotype. V gene TRBV20-1 combines with J gene TRBJ1-1; 7 nucleotides line up with TRBD1. This CDR3 region has 14 residues. The V gene's germline CDR1 is DFQATT and CDR2 SNEGSKA (reference sequence). With 3 bases clipped from V and 0 bases from J, the junction kept 4 bases outside the gene matches. This CDR3 is CSASRGGMNTEAFF. DNA of the CDR3: TGCAGTGCTAGTAGAGGGGGCATGAACACTGAAGCTTTCTTT.

This clonotype has a handful of counts. V is TRBV7-2 and J is TRBJ1-2, with 8 bases that match TRBD1. The V gene's germline CDR1 is SGHTA and CDR2 FQGNSA. With 8 bases clipped from V and 4 bases from J, the junction kept 15 bases outside the gene matches. The CDR3 totals 16 residues. The CDR3 reads CASSPMGQGAVYGYTF. CDR3 nucleotide sequence: TGTGCCAGCTCACCAATGGGGCAGGGGGCTGTCTATGGCTACACCTTC.

This clonotype has a single count. The chain has TRBV29-1 and TRBJ1-1; D ambiguous. The CDR3 contains 12 residues. Trimming took 6 bases from V and 1 from J, leaving 9 bases between them. Per the germline V gene, CDR1 is SQVTM and CDR2 is ANQGSEA. In nucleotides, the CDR3 is TGCAGCGTAGGCATCGGGAACACTGAAGCTTTCTTT. Its protein product is CSVGIGNTEAFF.

A word on this clonotype: The conserved final phenylalanine or tryptophan is absent from the CDR3, which likely points to a read error. The chain combines TRBV2 with TRBJ2-6, with a tentative D call TRBD2 (6 bases). V gave up 6 bases and J gave up 0 bases, with 18 bases separating them. The length of the CDR3 is 18 residues. Germline V gives CDR1 SNHLY, CDR2 FYNNEI. The DNA for the CDR3 is TGTGCCAGCAGCCGAAACACCGGGACTGTCTCTGGGGCCAACGTCCTGACTCTC. Residues: CASSRNTGTVSGANVLTL.

This clonotype was found many times. The chain uses TRBV29-1 and TRBJ2-6, with no clear D. The CDR3 contains 11 residues. CDR1 is SQVTM, CDR2 ANQGSEA, per germline. The V end was cut by 3 bases, the J end by 6 bases, with 3 bases between. The CDR3 DNA reads as TGCAGCGTTGAGTCGGCCAACGTCCTGACTTTC. It is translated as CSVESANVLTF.

Points on this clonotype: Because the CDR3 is missing its conserved closing phenylalanine or tryptophan, this is likely a read error. Because the CDR3's place on the DNA is in doubt, the DNA is left out and the CDR3 is given as listed by TCRdb. The chain recombines TRBV7-2 with TRBJ2-6. The CDR3 numbers 9 amino acids, ends counted. Germline-derived CDR1 and CDR2 are SGHTA and FQGNSA. The CDR3: CASSERGTS.